Shown below are 27 T cell receptor beta chains from a single sample sequenced in a study of blood T cell repertoires in COVID-19. Profiling relied on immunoSEQ multiplex PCR, and the TCRdb table lists in-frame clones only, not all of them. The sample consists of approximately 180,000 clones, more than 75% of them appearing once. Sequenced: peripheral blood. These receptors all come from a man between 35 and 55 years old with active or convalescent COVID-19.

The chain couples TRBV27 to TRBJ2-1, with TRBD2 matching 9 bases. This CDR3 has 15 residues. Trimming took 4 bases from V and 4 from J; bases not matched to a gene: 5. The V gene's germline CDR1 is MNHEY and CDR2 SMNVEV (reference sequence). CDR3 region: CASSSIAGAYNEQFF. The CDR3 bases are TGTGCCAGCAGTTCTATAGCGGGGGCATACAATGAGCAGTTCTTC.

The chain uses TRBV5-1 and TRBJ2-7; tentatively, D is TRBD1 (6 bases). CDR1 SGHRS and CDR2 YFSETQ come from the germline V gene. V was shortened by 0 bases and J by 4 bases, with 17 bases between the two germline ends. This CDR3 region has 16 residues. CDR3 DNA: TGCGCCAGCAGCTTGGCCTCAGGGGACAAGATGTACGAGCAGTACTTC. It encodes CASSLASGDKMYEQYF. Full variable domain (missing parts from reference TRBV5-1 and TRBJ2-7): KAGVTQTPRYLIKTRGQQVTLSCSPISGHRSVSWYQQTPGQGLQFLFEYFSETQRNKGNFPGRFSGRQFSNSRSEMNVSTLELGDSALYLCASSLASGDKMYEQYFGPGTRLTVT.

The chain has TRBV7-9 and TRBJ2-2; tentatively, D is TRBD1 (5 bases). Looked up from germline, CDR1 is SEHNR and CDR2 is FQNEAQ (reference sequence). The CDR3 is 14 residues long. Trimming left V 3 bases short and J 6 bases short, with 11 bases between. DNA for the CDR3: TGTGCCAGCAGCTTCTCGGCAGGGCCCGGGGAGCTGTTTTTT. Translation gives CASSFSAGPGELFF.

The chain is built from TRBV15 and TRBJ2-7; D possibly corresponds to TRBD1 (6 bases). The germline V gene has CDR1 LNHNV and CDR2 YYDKDF (reference sequence). CDR3 size: 15 residues. Trimming left V 1 base short and J 2 bases short, with 12 bases between. The CDR3 loop reads CATSRGGQRTYEQYF. The CDR3 bases are TGTGCCACCAGCAGAGGCGGACAGCGTACCTACGAGCAGTACTTC. The full variable domain, completed using reference TRBV15 and TRBJ2-7, is DAMVIQNPRYQVTQFGKPVTLSCSQTLNHNVMYWYQQKSSQAPKLLFHYYDKDFNNEADTPDNFQSRRPNTSFCFLDIRSPGLGDTAMYLCATSRGGQRTYEQYFGPGTRLTVT.

In nucleotides, the CDR3 is TGTGCCAGAAGCTTAGGACAGGGTGACGAAAAACTGTTTTTT. Its protein product is CARSLGQGDEKLFF. The rearrangement uses TRBV5-3 and TRBJ1-4; TRBD1 agrees at 8 bases. TRBV5-3 is an open reading frame whose function is uncertain. CDR3 size: 14 residues. With V trimmed by 2 bases and J by 8 bases, 5 bases remained unmatched.

The rearrangement links TRBV19 to TRBJ1-1; D might be TRBD1 (5 bases). The CDR3 spans 15 residues. Germline CDR1 is LNHDA and CDR2 is SQIVND (reference sequence). V lost 6 bases and J 3 bases, leaving 17 bases between the germline ends. The CDR3 DNA reads as TGTGCCAGTAGACCAAGGGGAGGCAGGGACACTGAAGCTTTCTTT. Translation: CASRPRGGRDTEAFF. Based on the CDR3 plus reference TRBV19 and TRBJ1-1, the full variable domain is DGGITQSPKYLFRKEGQNVTLSCEQNLNHDAMYWYRQDPGQGLRLIYYSQIVNDFQKGDIAEGYSVSREKKESFPLTVTSAQKNPTAFYLCASRPRGGRDTEAFFGQGTRLTVV.

J is TRBJ2-1 and V is TRBV5-4, with 7 bases lining up with TRBD1. The junction had 8 bases not matched to a gene; V was cut back by 0 bases and J by 2 bases. Per germline, CDR1 SGHNT and CDR2 YYREEE (reference sequence). The CDR3 length is 17 residues. CDR3 region: CASSLAAGTVTYNEQFF. For the CDR3, the DNA is TGTGCCAGCAGCTTGGCCGCCGGGACAGTAACCTACAATGAGCAGTTCTTC.

The rearrangement links TRBV5-4 to TRBJ2-3; 10 bases align to TRBD2. Looked up from germline, CDR1 is SGHNT and CDR2 is YYREEE (reference sequence). V lost 4 bases to trimming and J lost 4 bases; unmatched junction nucleotides: 6. This CDR3 contains 15 residues. This chain's CDR3 is CASSLSGGAADTQYF. The CDR3 bases are TGTGCCAGCAGCCTCAGCGGGGGGGCCGCAGATACGCAGTATTTT.

The chain employs TRBV4-1 and TRBJ2-1; weak D call: TRBD1 (8 bases). There are 15 residues in the CDR3. Trimming cost V 5 bases and J 7 bases, with 18 bases left between them. Germline assignment: CDR1 MGHRA and CDR2 YSYEKL. In nucleotides, the CDR3 is TGCGCCAGCAGCGCTCGCCACAGGGGGGGGAATGAGCAGTTCTTC. Translated, it gives CASSARHRGGNEQFF.

V is TRBV3-1 (or the pseudogene TRBV3-2) and J is TRBJ1-3; no reliable D call. CDR1 LGHDT and CDR2 YNNKEL come from the germline V gene (reference sequence). The CDR3 is made up of 15 amino acids. Trimming shortened V by 0 bases and J by 4 bases, and 10 bases separated the two germline ends. This CDR3 reads CASSQDRLVGNTIYF. CDR3 in DNA: TGTGCCAGCAGCCAAGACCGACTAGTAGGAAACACCATATATTTT.

V gene TRBV30 combines with J gene TRBJ1-4; TRBD1 agrees at 7 bases. The CDR3 runs 13 residues. After removal of 2 bases from V and 5 bases from J, the junction contained 2 bases not matched to a gene. Germline CDR1 and CDR2: GTSNPN and SVGIG (reference sequence). The CDR3 DNA is TGTGCCTGGAGTCCGACAGGGAATGAAAAACTGTTTTTT. As protein: CAWSPTGNEKLFF.

V and J are TRBV19 and TRBJ2-2; D might be TRBD2 (5 bases). The CDR3 runs to 15 residues. V was shortened by 3 bases and J by 0 bases, with 8 bases between the two germline ends. Per germline, CDR1 LNHDA and CDR2 SQIVND (reference sequence). The CDR3 is CASSMFGANTGELFF. As DNA, the CDR3 is TGTGCCAGTAGTATGTTCGGGGCGAACACCGGGGAGCTGTTTTTT.

This sequence joins TRBV7-8 and TRBJ1-1, with D perhaps matching TRBD1 (6 bases). The V and J ends lost 1 base and 6 bases respectively, with 12 bases between them. The CDR3 spans 14 residues. CDR1 and CDR2 (germline): SGHVS, FQNEAQ. The CDR3 reads CASSLGGTRAEAFF. CDR3 in DNA: TGTGCCAGCAGCTTAGGAGGGACAAGAGCTGAAGCTTTCTTT.

The chain joins TRBV27 to TRBJ1-5, with no clear D. V lost 8 bases, J lost 1 base, and 15 bases lay in between. CDR1 MNHEY and CDR2 SMNVEV come from the germline V gene (reference sequence). CDR3 length: 15 residues. The CDR3 spells CASGRTALSNQPQHF. The DNA for the CDR3 is TGTGCCAGCGGTAGAACAGCCTTAAGCAATCAGCCCCAGCATTTT.

This chain joins TRBV19 and TRBJ1-5; unclear D gene. In germline, CDR1 is LNHDA, CDR2 SQIVND (reference sequence). V dropped 1 base and J dropped 6 bases, with 4 bases sitting between them. The CDR3 runs to 12 residues. In DNA, the CDR3 is TGTGCCAGTAGTATAGCCGGTCAGCCCCAGCATTTT. Its protein product is CASSIAGQPQHF.

The J gene is TRBJ1-2, the V gene TRBV30; D is ambiguous. The ends were cut back, 4 bases at V and 6 bases at J, with 21 bases in the middle. CDR3 length: 15 amino acids. CDR1 is GTSNPN and CDR2 is SVGIG in the germline V gene (reference sequence). CDR3 nucleotides: TGTGCCTGGAATAGGCGAGGGAGTAGAATGGATGGCTACACCTTC. The encoded protein is CAWNRRGSRMDGYTF.

This rearrangement joins TRBV13 to TRBJ2-7, with 7 bases aligning to TRBD1. The CDR3 contains 14 residues. Looked up from germline, CDR1 is PRHDT and CDR2 is FYEKMQ (reference sequence). V shed 4 bases and J 1 base; nucleotides not matched to a gene: 4. CDR3 sequence: CASSSSTGSYEQYF. For the CDR3, the DNA is TGTGCCAGCAGCTCGTCGACAGGGTCCTACGAGCAGTACTTC. The full variable domain, completed using reference TRBV13 and TRBJ2-7, is AAGVIQSPRHLIKEKRETATLKCYPIPRHDTVYWYQQGPGQDPQFLISFYEKMQSDKGSIPDRFSAQQFSDYHSELNMSSLELGDSALYFCASSSSTGSYEQYFGPGTRLTVT.

CDR3 protein: CSVEAGGQSYTF. The CDR3 DNA follows: TGCAGCGTTGAAGCAGGGGGACAGAGCTACACCTTC. The chain is built from TRBV29-1 and TRBJ1-2; 7 nucleotides line up with TRBD1. With V trimmed by 1 base and J by 9 bases, 5 bases remained unmatched. The germline V gene has CDR1 SQVTM and CDR2 ANQGSEA. CDR3 size: 12 residues.

The gene calls are TRBV5-6 and TRBJ2-1; 7 bases match TRBD2. CDR3 size: 12 residues. CDR1 and CDR2 (germline): SGHDT, YYEEEE. V gave up 4 bases and J gave up 10 bases; unmatched junction bases: 5. The chain's CDR3 is CASSKGLQEQFF. In DNA, the CDR3 is TGTGCCAGCAGCAAGGGACTACAGGAGCAGTTCTTC.

The chain couples TRBV7-8 to TRBJ2-1; D may be TRBD1 (5 bases). V lost 4 bases, J lost 5 bases, and 15 bases lay in between. From germline, CDR1 is SGHVS and CDR2 FQNEAQ. The CDR3 is 15 residues long. The CDR3 DNA is TGTGCCAGCAGCTCTGGGGCAGGGTTGCACAATGAGCAGTTCTTC. Its translation is CASSSGAGLHNEQFF.

The genes are TRBV5-1 and TRBJ2-2; D not resolved. The CDR3 extends over 14 amino acids. V was shortened by 2 bases and J by 0 bases, with 5 bases between the two germline ends. Germline-derived CDR1 and CDR2 are SGHRS and YFSETQ. The DNA of the CDR3 is TGCGCCAGCAGCTTCACACCGAACACCGGGGAGCTGTTTTTT. Its translation is CASSFTPNTGELFF.

This rearrangement joins TRBV29-1 to TRBJ1-3; D is perhaps TRBD1 (6 bases). The ends were cut back, 6 bases at V and 8 bases at J, with 11 bases in the middle. CDR3 size: 11 residues. Per the germline V gene, CDR1 is SQVTM and CDR2 is ANQGSEA. CDR3 loop: CSVEQGYTIYF. The CDR3 region has the DNA TGCAGCGTGGAACAGGGTTACACCATATATTTT.

DNA of the CDR3: TGTGCCAGCAGTTCATCCAGGACAGGGGCAAGAAAAAAACTGTTTTTT. This translates into CASSSSRTGARKKLFF. The chain has TRBV28 and TRBJ1-4; 9 nucleotides match TRBD1. CDR1 is MDHEN and CDR2 is SYDVKM in the germline V gene. V lost 4 bases to trimming and J lost 9 bases; unmatched junction nucleotides: 12. This CDR3 region has 16 residues. Combining the CDR3 with reference TRBV28 and TRBJ1-4 gives the whole variable domain DVKVTQSSRYLVKRTGEKVFLECVQDMDHENMFWYRQDPGLGLRLIYFSYDVKMKEKGDIPEGYSVSREKKERFSLILESASTNQTSMYLCASSSSRTGARKKLFFGSGTQLSVL.

The rearrangement uses TRBV11-2 and TRBJ1-1, with 8 positions matching TRBD1. The CDR3 contains 16 residues. Germline V lookup: CDR1 SGHAT, CDR2 FQNNGV. V shed 2 bases and J 5 bases; nucleotides not matched to a gene: 10. CDR3 region: CASSLSGWQGATEAFF. In DNA, the CDR3 is TGTGCCAGCAGCTTATCGGGCTGGCAGGGGGCTACTGAAGCTTTCTTT.

The chain links TRBV28 to TRBJ1-1; D remains ambiguous. Trimming removed 3 bases from V and 6 bases from J, with 14 bases in between. The V gene's germline CDR1 is MDHEN and CDR2 SYDVKM. The CDR3 extends over 14 amino acids. The CDR3 DNA reads TGTGCCAGCAGTTTGATTCGGTCGTTAGCTGAAGCTTTCTTT. Its translation: CASSLIRSLAEAFF. The complete variable domain, with remaining parts taken from reference TRBV28 and TRBJ1-1, reads DVKVTQSSRYLVKRTGEKVFLECVQDMDHENMFWYRQDPGLGLRLIYFSYDVKMKEKGDIPEGYSVSREKKERFSLILESASTNQTSMYLCASSLIRSLAEAFFGQGTRLTVV.

The chain couples TRBV28 to TRBJ1-2; possibly TRBD1 for D (5 bases). The germline CDR1 and CDR2 sequences are MDHEN and SYDVKM. The CDR3 runs 12 residues. V shed 7 bases and J shed 2 bases, with 8 bases lying between them. CDR3 residues: CASTPGNYGYTF. For the CDR3, the DNA is TGTGCCAGCACCCCAGGGAACTATGGCTACACCTTC.

This clone was seen a single time. This chain joins TRBV6-1 and TRBJ1-2; 8 positions match TRBD1. The CDR3 spans 18 residues. Per germline, CDR1 MNHNS and CDR2 SASEGT. After removal of 2 bases from V and 6 bases from J, the junction contained 17 bases not matched to a gene. In nucleotides, the CDR3 is TGTGCCAGCAGTGAATGGCTTGGACAGGGCTCCCAAGGAAATGGCTACACCTTC. It specifies CASSEWLGQGSQGNGYTF.